A selection of T cell receptor beta chains follows, all from one sample in a study of response to subunit inactivated influenza vaccine. TCRdb analysed the RT-PCR reads with MiXCR anew, one entry per CDR3 protein. The data show around 580,000 distinct CDR3 sequences, with about 15% seen just once and 11% held by the top ten. Sequencing used PBMCs from blood, obtained about 11 days after vaccination. These receptors originate from a man over 45 who received an inactivated influenza vaccine. Both conserved end residues are part of each CDR3. Each record gives: clone size, D gene, J gene, V gene, CDR3 DNA, CDR3 protein. The D gene is left open where the match is weak. Only some rows state a clone size, as once, few, many or a class for expanded clones.

size: few
D: TRBD2
J: TRBJ2-1
V: TRBV5-3
DNA: TGTGCCAGAAGCACCGACGCGACTAGCGGGAGAAGGAATGAGCAGTTCTTC
CDR3: CARSTDATSGRRNEQFF

size: few
D: TRBD2
J: TRBJ2-1
V: TRBV12-3/TRBV12-4
DNA: TGTGCCAGCAGTTTACATGCTAGCGGATTCAATGAGCAGTTCTTC
CDR3: CASSLHASGFNEQFF

size: few
D: TRBD2
J: TRBJ2-7
V: TRBV7-2
DNA: TGTGCCAGCAGCTCCGGGACTAGCAGATACGAGCAGTACTTC
CDR3: CASSSGTSRYEQYF

size: many
D: TRBD1
J: TRBJ2-2
V: TRBV7-2
DNA: TGTGCCAGCACCACCCGACAGGGGACCGGGGAGCTGTTTTTT
CDR3: CASTTRQGTGELFF

size: -
D: TRBD2
J: TRBJ2-1
V: TRBV28
DNA: TGTGCCAGCAGTTTCGGAGGACTAGCGGGGGGGGCGTACAATGAGCAGTTCTTC
CDR3: CASSFGGLAGGAYNEQFF

size: few
D: -
J: TRBJ2-1
V: TRBV12-3/TRBV12-4
DNA: TGTGCCAGCAGTTTAGGAGTGGGGGCACTATACAATGAGCAGTTCTTC
CDR3: CASSLGVGALYNEQFF

size: few
D: -
J: TRBJ1-6
V: TRBV20-1
DNA: TGCAGTGCTAGAGGGGTAAAGTCACCCCTCCACTTT
CDR3: CSARGVKSPLHF

size: few
D: -
J: TRBJ2-1
V: TRBV7-2
DNA: TGTGCCAGCAGCCTCGACCCGGTAGTAGATGAGCAGTTCTTC
CDR3: CASSLDPVVDEQFF

size: many
D: -
J: TRBJ2-5
V: TRBV24-1
DNA: TGTGCCACCAGTGATCCCAGGGGAAACCACCAAGAGACCCAGTACTTC
CDR3: CATSDPRGNHQETQYF

size: -
D: -
J: TRBJ1-4
V: TRBV12-3/TRBV12-4
DNA: TGTGCCAGCAGTGTTAGGGAAAAACTGTTTTTT
CDR3: CASSVREKLFF

size: few
D: TRBD2
J: TRBJ2-5
V: TRBV3-1
DNA: TGTGCCAGCATGGATAGCGGGGGGCGGCTGGAGACCCAGTACTTC
CDR3: CASMDSGGRLETQYF

size: few
D: -
J: TRBJ2-7
V: TRBV28
DNA: TGTGCCAGCAGTTCCTCAGGGGCCCTCTTGTCTAGGGAGCAGTACTTC
CDR3: CASSSSGALLSREQYF

size: -
D: -
J: TRBJ2-7
V: TRBV4-2
DNA: TGTGCCAGCAGCCAAGTAGTTGACACATCCTACGAGCAGTACTTC
CDR3: CASSQVVDTSYEQYF

size: -
D: TRBD1
J: TRBJ2-1
V: TRBV7-2
DNA: TGTGCCAGCAGCCCTACCTACGGACAGGGCTTCAACAATGAGCAGTTCTTC
CDR3: CASSPTYGQGFNNEQFF

size: few
D: -
J: TRBJ2-5
V: TRBV2
DNA: TGTGCCAGCAAGTCCAACCAAGAGACCCAGTACTTC
CDR3: CASKSNQETQYF

size: -
D: -
J: TRBJ1-1
V: TRBV6-1
DNA: TGTGCCAGCAGTCAACCTGTGAGGGTCGGGACTGAAGCTTTCTTT
CDR3: CASSQPVRVGTEAFF

size: few
D: -
J: TRBJ1-2
V: TRBV4-2
DNA: TGTGCCAGCAGCCAAGATGTCGTCAGGGGCGTAAGAGCGAGCTATGGCTACACCTTC
CDR3: CASSQDVVRGVRASYGYTF

size: -
D: -
J: TRBJ2-1
V: TRBV2
DNA: TGTGCCAGCAGAGACACCAATGAGCAGTTCTTC
CDR3: CASRDTNEQFF

size: -
D: -
J: TRBJ1-4
V: TRBV20-1
DNA: TGCAGTGCCCCCCCCCAGGGCGATGAAAAACTGTTTTTT
CDR3: CSAPPQGDEKLFF

size: -
D: -
J: TRBJ1-3
V: TRBV5-1
DNA: TGCGCCAGCAGCTTGGATACGGGGGGAAACACCATATATTTT
CDR3: CASSLDTGGNTIYF